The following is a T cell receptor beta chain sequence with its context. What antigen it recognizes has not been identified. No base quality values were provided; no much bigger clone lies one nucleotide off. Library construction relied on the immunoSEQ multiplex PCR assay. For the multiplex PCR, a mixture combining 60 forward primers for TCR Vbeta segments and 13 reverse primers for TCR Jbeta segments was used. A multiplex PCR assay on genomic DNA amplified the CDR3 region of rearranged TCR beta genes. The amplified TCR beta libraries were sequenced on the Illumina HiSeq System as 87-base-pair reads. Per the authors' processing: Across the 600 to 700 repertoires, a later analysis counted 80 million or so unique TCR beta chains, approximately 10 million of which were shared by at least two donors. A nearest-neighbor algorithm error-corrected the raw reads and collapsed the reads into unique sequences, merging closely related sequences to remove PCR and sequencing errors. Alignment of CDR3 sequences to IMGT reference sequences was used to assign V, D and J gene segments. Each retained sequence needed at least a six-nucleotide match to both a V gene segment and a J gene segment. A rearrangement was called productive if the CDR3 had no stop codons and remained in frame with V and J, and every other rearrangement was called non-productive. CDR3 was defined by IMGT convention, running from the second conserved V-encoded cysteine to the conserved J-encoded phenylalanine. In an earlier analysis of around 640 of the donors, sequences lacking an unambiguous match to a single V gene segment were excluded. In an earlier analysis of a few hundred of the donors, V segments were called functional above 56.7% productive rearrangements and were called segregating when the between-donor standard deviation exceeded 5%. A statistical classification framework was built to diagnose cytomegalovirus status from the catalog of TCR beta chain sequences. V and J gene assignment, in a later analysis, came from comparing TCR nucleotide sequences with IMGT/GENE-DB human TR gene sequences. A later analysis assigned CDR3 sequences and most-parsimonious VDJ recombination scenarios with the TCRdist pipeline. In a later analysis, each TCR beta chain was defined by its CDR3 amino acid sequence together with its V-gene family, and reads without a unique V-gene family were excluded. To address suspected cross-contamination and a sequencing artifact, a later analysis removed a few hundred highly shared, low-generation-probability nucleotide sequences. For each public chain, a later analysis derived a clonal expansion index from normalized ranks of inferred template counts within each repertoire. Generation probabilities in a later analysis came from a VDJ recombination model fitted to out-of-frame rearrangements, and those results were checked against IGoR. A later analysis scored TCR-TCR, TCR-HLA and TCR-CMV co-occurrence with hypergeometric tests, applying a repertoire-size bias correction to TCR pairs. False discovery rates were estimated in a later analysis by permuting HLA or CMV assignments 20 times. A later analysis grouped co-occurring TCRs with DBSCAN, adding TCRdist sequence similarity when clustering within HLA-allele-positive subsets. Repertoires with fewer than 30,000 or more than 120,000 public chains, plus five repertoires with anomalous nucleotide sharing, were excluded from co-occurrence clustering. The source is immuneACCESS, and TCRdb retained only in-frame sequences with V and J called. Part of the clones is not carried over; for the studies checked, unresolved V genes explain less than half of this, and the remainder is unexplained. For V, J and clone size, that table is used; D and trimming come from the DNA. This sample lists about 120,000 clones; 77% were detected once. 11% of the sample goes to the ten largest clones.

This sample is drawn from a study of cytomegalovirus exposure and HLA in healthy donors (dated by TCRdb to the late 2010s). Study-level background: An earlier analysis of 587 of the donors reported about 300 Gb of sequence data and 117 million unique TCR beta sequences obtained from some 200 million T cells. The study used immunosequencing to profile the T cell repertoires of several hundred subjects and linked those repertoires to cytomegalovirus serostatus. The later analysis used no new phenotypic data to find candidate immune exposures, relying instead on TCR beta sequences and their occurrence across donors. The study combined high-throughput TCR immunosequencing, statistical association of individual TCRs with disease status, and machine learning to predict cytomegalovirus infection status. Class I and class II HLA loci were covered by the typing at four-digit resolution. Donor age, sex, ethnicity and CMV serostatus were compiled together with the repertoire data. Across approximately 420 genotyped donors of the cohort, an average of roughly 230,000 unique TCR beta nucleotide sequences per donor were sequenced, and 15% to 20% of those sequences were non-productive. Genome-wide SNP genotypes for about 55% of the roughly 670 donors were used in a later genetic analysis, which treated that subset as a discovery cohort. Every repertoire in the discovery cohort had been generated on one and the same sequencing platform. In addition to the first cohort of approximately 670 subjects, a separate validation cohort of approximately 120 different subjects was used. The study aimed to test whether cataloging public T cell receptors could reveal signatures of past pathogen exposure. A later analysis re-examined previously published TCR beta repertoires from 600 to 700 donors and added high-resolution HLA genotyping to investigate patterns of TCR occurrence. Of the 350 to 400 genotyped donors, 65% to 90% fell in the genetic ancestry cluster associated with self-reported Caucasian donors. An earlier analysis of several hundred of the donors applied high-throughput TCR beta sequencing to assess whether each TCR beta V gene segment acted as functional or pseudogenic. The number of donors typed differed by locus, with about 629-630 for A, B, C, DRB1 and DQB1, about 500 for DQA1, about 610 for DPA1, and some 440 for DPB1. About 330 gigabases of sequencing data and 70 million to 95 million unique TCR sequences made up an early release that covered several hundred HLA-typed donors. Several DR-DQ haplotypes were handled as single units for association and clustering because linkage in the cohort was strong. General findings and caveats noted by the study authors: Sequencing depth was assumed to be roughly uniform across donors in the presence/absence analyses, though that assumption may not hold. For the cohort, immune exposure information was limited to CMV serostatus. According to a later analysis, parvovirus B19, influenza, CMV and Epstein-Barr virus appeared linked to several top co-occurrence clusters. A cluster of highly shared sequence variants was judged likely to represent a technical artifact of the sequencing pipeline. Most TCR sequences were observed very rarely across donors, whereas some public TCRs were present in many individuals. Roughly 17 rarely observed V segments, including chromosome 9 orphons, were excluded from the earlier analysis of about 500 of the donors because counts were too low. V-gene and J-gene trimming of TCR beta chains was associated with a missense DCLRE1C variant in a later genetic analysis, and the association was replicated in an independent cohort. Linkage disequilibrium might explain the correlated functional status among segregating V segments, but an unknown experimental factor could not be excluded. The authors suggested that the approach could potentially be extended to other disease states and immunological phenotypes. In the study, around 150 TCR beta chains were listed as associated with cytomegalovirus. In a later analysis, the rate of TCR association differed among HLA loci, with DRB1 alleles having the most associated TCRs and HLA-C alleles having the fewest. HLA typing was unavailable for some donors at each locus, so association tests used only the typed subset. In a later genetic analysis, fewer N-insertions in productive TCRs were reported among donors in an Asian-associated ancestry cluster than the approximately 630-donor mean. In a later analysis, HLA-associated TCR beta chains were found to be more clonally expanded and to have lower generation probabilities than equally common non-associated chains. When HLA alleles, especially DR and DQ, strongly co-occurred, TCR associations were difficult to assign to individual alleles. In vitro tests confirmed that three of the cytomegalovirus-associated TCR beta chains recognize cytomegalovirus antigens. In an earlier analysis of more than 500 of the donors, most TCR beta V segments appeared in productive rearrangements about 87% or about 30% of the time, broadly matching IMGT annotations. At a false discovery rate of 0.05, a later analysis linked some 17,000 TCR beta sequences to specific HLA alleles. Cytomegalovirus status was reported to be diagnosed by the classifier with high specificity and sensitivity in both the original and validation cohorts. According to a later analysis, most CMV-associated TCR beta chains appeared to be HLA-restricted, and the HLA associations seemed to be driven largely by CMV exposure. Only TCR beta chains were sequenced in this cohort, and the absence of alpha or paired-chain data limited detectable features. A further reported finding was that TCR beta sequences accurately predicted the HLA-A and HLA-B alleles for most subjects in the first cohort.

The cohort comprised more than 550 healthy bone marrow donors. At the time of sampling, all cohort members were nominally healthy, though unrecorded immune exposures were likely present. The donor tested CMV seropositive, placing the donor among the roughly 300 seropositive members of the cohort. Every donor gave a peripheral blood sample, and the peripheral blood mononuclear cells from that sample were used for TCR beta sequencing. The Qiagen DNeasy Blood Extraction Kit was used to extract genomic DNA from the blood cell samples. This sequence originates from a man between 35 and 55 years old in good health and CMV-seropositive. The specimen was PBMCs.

The CDR3 protein: CASSYGQAGTEAFF. The nucleotide sequence reads as follows: TGTGCCAGCAGTTACGGACAAGCTGGAACTGAAGCTTTCTTT. This receptor chain uses TRBV6-5 and TRBJ1-1, and the D gene may be TRBD1, 5 bases matching. Between the V and J ends, shortened by 2 bases and 5 bases respectively, the junction contains 12 bases. Via the germline V gene, CDR1 is MNHEY and CDR2 SVGAGI. Spanning cysteine to phenylalanine, the CDR3 consists of 14 amino acids. This entry keeps only the CDR3 DNA: 42 bases, framed from base 1.